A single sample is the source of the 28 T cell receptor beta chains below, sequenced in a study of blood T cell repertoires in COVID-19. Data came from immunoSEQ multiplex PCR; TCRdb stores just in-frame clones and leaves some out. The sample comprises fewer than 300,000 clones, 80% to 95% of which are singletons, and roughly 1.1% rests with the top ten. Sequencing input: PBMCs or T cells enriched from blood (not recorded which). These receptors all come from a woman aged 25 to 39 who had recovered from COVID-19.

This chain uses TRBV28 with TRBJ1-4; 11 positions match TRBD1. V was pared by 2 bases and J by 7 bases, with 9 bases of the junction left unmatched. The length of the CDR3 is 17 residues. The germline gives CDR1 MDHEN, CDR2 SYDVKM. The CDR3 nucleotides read TGTGCCAGCAGTTTAAGTGGACAGGGGGCGGCGGGTGAAAAACTGTTTTTT. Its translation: CASSLSGQGAAGEKLFF.

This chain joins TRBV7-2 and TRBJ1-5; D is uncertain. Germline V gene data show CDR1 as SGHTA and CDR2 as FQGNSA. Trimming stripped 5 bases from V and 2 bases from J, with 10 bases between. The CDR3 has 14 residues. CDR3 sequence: CASSGRVGNQPQHF. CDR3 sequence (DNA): TGTGCCAGCAGCGGCCGGGTGGGCAATCAGCCCCAGCATTTT.

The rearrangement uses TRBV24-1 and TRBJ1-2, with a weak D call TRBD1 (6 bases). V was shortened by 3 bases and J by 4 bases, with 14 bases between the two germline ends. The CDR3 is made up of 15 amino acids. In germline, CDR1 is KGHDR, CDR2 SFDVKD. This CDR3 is CATSDPGQNLYGYTF. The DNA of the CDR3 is TGTGCCACCAGTGATCCGGGACAAAATCTCTATGGCTACACCTTC.

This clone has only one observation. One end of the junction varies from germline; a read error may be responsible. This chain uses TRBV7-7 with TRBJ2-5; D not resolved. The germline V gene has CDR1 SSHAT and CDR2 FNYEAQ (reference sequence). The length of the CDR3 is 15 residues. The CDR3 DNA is TGTGCTAGCAGTCAAGCGCTAGGTTTCTCGGAGACCCAGTACTTC. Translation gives CASSQALGFSETQYF.

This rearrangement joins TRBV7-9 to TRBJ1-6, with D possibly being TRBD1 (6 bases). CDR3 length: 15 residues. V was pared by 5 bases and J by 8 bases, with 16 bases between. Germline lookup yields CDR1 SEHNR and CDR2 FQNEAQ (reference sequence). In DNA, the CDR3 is TGTGCCAGCAGCCCGCCGCGGGGGGCCCATTCACCCCTCCACTTT. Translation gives CASSPPRGAHSPLHF.

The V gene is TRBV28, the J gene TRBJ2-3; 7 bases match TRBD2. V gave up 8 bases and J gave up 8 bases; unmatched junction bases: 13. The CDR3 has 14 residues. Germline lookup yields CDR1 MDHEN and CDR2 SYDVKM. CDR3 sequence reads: CASRKGGPGPTQYF. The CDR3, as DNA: TGTGCCAGCCGGAAGGGAGGGCCTGGACCTACGCAGTATTTT.

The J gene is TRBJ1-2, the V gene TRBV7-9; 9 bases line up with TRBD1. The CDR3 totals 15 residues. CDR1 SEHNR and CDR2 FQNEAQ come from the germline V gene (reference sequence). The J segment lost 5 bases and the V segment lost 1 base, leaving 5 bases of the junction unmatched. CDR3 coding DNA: TGTGCCAGCAGCTTAGGGAGAGGACAGGGGTATGGCTACACCTTC. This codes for CASSLGRGQGYGYTF. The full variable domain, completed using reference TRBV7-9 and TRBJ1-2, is DTGVSQNPRHKITKRGQNVTFRCDPISEHNRLYWYRQTLGQGPEFLTYFQNEAQLEKSRLLSDRFSAERPKGSFSTLEIQRTEQGDSAMYLCASSLGRGQGYGYTFGSGTRLTVV.

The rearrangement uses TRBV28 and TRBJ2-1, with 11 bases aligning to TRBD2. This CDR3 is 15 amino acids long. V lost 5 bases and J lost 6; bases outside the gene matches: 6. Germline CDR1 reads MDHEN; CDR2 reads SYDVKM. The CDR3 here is CASSKGTSGGNEQFF. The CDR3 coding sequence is TGTGCCAGCAGTAAAGGGACTAGCGGCGGCAATGAGCAGTTCTTC.

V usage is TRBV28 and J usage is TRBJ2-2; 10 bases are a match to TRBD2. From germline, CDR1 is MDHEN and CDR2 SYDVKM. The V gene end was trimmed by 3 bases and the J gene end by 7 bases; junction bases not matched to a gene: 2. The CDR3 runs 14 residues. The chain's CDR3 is CASSFRLAGGELFF. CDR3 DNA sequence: TGTGCCAGCAGTTTTCGACTAGCGGGCGGGGAGCTGTTTTTT.

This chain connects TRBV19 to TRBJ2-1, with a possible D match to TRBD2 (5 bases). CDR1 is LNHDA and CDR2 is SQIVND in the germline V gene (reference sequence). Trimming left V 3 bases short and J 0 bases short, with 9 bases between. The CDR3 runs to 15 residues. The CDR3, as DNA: TGTGCCAGTAGTATTGCGGGCACCTCCTACAATGAGCAGTTCTTC. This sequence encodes CASSIAGTSYNEQFF.

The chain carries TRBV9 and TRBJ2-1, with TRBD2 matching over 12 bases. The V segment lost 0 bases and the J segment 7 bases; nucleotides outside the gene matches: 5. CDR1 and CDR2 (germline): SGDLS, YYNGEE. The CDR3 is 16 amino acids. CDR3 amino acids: CASSVGLAGAENEQFF. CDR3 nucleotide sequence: TGTGCCAGCAGCGTAGGACTAGCGGGAGCTGAGAATGAGCAGTTCTTC. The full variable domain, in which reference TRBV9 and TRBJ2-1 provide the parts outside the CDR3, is DSGVTQTPKHLITATGQRVTLRCSPRSGDLSVYWYQQSLDQGLQFLIQYYNGEERAKGNILERFSAQQFPDLHSELNLSSLELGDSALYFCASSVGLAGAENEQFFGPGTRLTVL.

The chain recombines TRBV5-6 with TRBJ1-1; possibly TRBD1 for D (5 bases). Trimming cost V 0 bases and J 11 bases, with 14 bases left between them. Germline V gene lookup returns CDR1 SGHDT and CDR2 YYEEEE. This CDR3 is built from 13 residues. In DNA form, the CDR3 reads TGTGCCAGCAGCTTGGCCTTGGGGGGTAGGGCTTTCTTT. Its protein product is CASSLALGGRAFF.

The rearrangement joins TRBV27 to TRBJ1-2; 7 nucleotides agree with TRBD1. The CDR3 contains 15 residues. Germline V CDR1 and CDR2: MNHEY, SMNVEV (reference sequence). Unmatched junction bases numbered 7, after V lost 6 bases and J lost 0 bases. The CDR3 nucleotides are TGTGCCAGCAGCCCGGGACAGAGAACTAACTATGGCTACACCTTC. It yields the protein CASSPGQRTNYGYTF.

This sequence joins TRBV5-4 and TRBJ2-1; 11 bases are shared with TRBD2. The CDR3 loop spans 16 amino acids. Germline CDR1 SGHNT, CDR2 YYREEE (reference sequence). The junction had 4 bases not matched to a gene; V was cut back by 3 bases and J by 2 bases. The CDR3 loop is CASSYGTSGTYNEQFF. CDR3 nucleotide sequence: TGTGCCAGCAGCTACGGGACTAGCGGAACCTACAATGAGCAGTTCTTC.

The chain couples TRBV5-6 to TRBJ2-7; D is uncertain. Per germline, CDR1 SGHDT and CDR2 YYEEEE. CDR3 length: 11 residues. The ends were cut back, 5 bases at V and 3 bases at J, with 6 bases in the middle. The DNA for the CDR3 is TGTGCCAGCAGTGCGGACTACGAGCAGTACTTC. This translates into CASSADYEQYF.

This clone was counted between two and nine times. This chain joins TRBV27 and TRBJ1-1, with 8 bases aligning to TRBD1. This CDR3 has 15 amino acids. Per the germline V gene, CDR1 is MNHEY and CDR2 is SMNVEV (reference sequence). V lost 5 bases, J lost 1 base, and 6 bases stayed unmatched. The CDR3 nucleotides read TGTGCCAGCAGTCTCAGGGGGCGGAGGAACACTGAAGCTTTCTTT. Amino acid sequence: CASSLRGRRNTEAFF.

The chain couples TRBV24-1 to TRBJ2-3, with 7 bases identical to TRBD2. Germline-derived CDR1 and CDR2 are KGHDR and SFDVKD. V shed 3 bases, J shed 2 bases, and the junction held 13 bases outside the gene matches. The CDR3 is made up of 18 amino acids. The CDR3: CATSDAYYGGRNTDTQYF. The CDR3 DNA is TGTGCCACCAGTGATGCCTACTACGGCGGGAGAAACACAGATACGCAGTATTTT.

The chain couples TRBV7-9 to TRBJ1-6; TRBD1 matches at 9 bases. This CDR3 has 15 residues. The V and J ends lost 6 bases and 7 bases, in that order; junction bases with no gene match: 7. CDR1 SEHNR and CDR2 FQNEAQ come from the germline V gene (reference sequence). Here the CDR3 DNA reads TGTGCCAGCAGGCTCTGGACAGGGGCGAATTCACCCCTCCACTTT. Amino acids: CASRLWTGANSPLHF. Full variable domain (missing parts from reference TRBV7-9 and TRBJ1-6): DTGVSQNPRHKITKRGQNVTFRCDPISEHNRLYWYRQTLGQGPEFLTYFQNEAQLEKSRLLSDRFSAERPKGSFSTLEIQRTEQGDSAMYLCASRLWTGANSPLHFGNGTRLTVT.

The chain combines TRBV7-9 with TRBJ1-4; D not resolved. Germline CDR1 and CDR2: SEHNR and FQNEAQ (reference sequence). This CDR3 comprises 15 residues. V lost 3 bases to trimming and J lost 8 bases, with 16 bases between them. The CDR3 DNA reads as TGTGCCAGCAGCTTTGAAGGTCTGGGAGAAGAAAAACTGTTTTTT. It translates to CASSFEGLGEEKLFF.

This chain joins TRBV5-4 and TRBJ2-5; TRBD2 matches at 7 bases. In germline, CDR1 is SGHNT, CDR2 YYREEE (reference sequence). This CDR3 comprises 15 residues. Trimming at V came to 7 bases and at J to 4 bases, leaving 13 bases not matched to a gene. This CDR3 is CASSPTPSSGETQYF. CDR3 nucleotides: TGTGCCAGCTCCCCAACCCCCTCTAGCGGAGAGACCCAGTACTTC.

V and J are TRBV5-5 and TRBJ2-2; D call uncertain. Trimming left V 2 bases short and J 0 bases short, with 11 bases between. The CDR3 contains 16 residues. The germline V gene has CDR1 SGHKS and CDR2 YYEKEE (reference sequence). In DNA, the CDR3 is TGTGCCAGCAGCTTTAATCCTACTCCGAACACCGGGGAGCTGTTTTTT. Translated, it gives CASSFNPTPNTGELFF.

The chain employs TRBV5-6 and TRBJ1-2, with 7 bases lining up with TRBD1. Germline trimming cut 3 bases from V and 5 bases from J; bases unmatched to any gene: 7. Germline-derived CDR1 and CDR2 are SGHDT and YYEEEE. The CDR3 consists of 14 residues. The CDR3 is CASSSPGQSYGYTF. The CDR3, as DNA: TGTGCCAGCAGCTCTCCGGGACAGAGTTATGGCTACACCTTC. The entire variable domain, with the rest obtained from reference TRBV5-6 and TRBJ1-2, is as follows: DAGVTQSPTHLIKTRGQQVTLRCSPKSGHDTVSWYQQALGQGPQFIFQYYEEEERQRGNFPDRFSGHQFPNYSSELNVNALLLGDSALYLCASSSPGQSYGYTFGSGTRLTVV.

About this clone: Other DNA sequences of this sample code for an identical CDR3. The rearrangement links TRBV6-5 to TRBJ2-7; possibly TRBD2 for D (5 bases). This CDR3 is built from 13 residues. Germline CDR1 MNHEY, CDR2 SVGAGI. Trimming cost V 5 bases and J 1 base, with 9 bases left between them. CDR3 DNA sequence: TGTGCCAGCAGTAAGGACTCATCCTACGAGCAGTACTTC. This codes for CASSKDSSYEQYF.

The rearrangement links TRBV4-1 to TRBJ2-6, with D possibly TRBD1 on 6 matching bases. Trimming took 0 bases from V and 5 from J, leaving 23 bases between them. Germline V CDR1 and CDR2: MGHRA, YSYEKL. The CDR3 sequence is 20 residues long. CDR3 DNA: TGCGCCAGCAGCCAAGATCGCGTGGGCAGGGGTAGTATTTGGGCCAACGTCCTGACTTTC. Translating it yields CASSQDRVGRGSIWANVLTF.

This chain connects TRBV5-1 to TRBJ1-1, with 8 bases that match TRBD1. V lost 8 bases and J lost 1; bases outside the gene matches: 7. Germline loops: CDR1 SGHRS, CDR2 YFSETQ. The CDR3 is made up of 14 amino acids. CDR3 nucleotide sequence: TGCGCCAGTAACAGGGGGTCCCCGAACACTGAAGCTTTCTTT. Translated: CASNRGSPNTEAFF.

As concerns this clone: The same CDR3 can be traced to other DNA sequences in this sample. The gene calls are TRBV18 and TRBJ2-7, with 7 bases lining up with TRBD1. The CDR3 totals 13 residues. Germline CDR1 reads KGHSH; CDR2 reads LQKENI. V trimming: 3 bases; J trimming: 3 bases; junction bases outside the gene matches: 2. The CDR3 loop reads CASSPAGGYEQYF. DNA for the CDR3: TGTGCCAGCTCACCCGCAGGGGGCTACGAGCAGTACTTC.

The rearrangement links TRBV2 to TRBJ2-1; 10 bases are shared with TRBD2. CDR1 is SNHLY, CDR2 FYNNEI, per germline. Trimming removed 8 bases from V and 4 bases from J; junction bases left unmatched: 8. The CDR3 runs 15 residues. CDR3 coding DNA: TGTGCCAGCGAGCAACTAGCGGGACGGTACAATGAGCAGTTCTTC. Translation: CASEQLAGRYNEQFF.

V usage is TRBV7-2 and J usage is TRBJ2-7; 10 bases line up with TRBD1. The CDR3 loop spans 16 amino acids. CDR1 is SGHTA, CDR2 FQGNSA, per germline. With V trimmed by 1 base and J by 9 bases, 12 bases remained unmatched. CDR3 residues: CASSLVGDRGLGGQYF. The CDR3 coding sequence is TGTGCCAGCAGCTTAGTGGGGGACAGGGGCCTCGGGGGGCAGTACTTC.